The rows below give T cell receptor beta chains drawn from one sample of a study of blood T cell repertoires in COVID-19. Clones were sequenced by immunoSEQ multiplex PCR, and TCRdb holds only the in-frame ones, with some missing. This sample yields roughly 100,000 clones, of which about 80% are seen a single time; 15% to 20% belongs to the top ten. The sample consisted of peripheral blood. The receptor set was obtained from a human donor in a cohort sampled during active COVID-19. The CDR3 runs from the conserved cysteine through the conserved F or W. The D gene is left open where the match is weak. Rows may omit the clone size; those that give it use once, few, many or a size class.

d_call j_call clone_size v_call cdr3_aa cdr3_nt
. TRBJ1-5 . TRBV2 CASHRQSFSPQHF TGTGCCAGTCATCGACAGTCCTTTTCGCCCCAGCATTTT
TRBD2 TRBJ2-1 . TRBV18 CASSPTSGRGNEQFF TGTGCCAGCTCACCGACTAGCGGGAGGGGCAATGAGCAGTTCTTC
. TRBJ2-7 . TRBV28 CASSSRQPGAYEQYF TGTGCCAGCAGCTCCCGACAGCCCGGCGCCTACGAGCAGTACTTC
TRBD1 TRBJ2-7 . TRBV6-5 CASSTTTGGWDEQYF TGTGCCAGCAGTACCACGACAGGGGGCTGGGACGAGCAGTACTTC
. TRBJ2-7 . TRBV6-5 CASTGVTYEQYF TGTGCCAGCACAGGGGTAACCTACGAGCAGTACTTC
. TRBJ2-7 . TRBV5-4 CASSSPTRDFF TGTGCCAGCAGCTCGCCCACCCGGGACTTCTTC
. TRBJ1-4 . TRBV19 CASSKWEATTNEKLFF TGTGCCAGTAGTAAATGGGAGGCAACAACTAATGAAAAACTGTTTTTT
. TRBJ1-4 . TRBV19 CASSTQATNEKLFF TGTGCCAGTAGTACCCAGGCGACTAATGAAAAACTGTTTTTT
. TRBJ2-7 . TRBV29-1 CSVQDTYEQYF TGCAGCGTCCAGGATACCTACGAGCAGTACTTC
. TRBJ2-7 . TRBV6-1 CASSEISVSYEQYF TGTGCCAGCAGTGAAATTAGCGTCTCCTACGAGCAGTACTTC
. TRBJ2-2 . TRBV10-1 CASSLYAGELFF TGCGCCAGCAGCCTATACGCCGGGGAGCTGTTTTTT
TRBD2 TRBJ2-1 . TRBV19 CASSSSGLAGGLVGPGGYNEQFF TGTGCCAGTAGTAGCTCGGGACTAGCGGGTGGATTAGTAGGTCCGGGTGGCTACAATGAGCAGTTCTTC
TRBD1 TRBJ1-1 few TRBV7-9 CASSYRTGGDAFF TGTGCCAGCAGCTACCGGACAGGGGGCGACGCTTTCTTT
TRBD1 TRBJ2-7 few TRBV5-4 CASSINSGTGSYEQYF TGTGCCAGCAGCATTAATTCCGGGACAGGGAGCTACGAGCAGTACTTC
. TRBJ1-3 . TRBV28 CASSFGGSGNTIYF TGTGCCAGCAGTTTCGGCGGATCTGGAAACACCATATATTTT
TRBD1 TRBJ1-1 . TRBV5-1 CASSKQGDTEAFF TGCGCCAGCAGCAAACAGGGGGACACTGAAGCTTTCTTT
. TRBJ2-1 . TRBV11-2 CASSLDLPPYNEQFF TGTGCCAGCAGCTTAGATCTACCCCCCTACAATGAGCAGTTCTTC
. TRBJ1-1 . TRBV5-1 CASSTGSTEAFF TGCGCCAGCAGCACAGGGAGCACTGAAGCTTTCTTT
. TRBJ1-2 . TRBV28 CASTEGGGHGYTF TGTGCCAGCACCGAGGGGGGGGGTCATGGCTACACCTTC
. TRBJ1-1 . TRBV24-1 CATRGAGSEAFF TGTGCCACCAGGGGGGCCGGTTCTGAAGCTTTCTTT
. TRBJ1-5 . TRBV4-1 CASSLQQRVQPQHF TGCGCCAGCAGCCTTCAACAGCGGGTCCAGCCCCAGCATTTT
. TRBJ1-6 . TRBV5-5 CASSSNSPLHF TGTGCCAGCAGCTCAAATTCACCCCTCCACTTT
. TRBJ1-5 . TRBV10-1 CASSVFYNSNQPQHF TGCGCCAGCAGTGTATTTTACAATAGCAATCAGCCCCAGCATTTT
. TRBJ2-7 . TRBV12-3/TRBV12-4 CASRRSYEQYF TGTGCCAGCAGAAGGAGCTACGAGCAGTACTTC
. TRBJ2-7 . TRBV30 CAWVQSYEQYF TGTGCCTGGGTTCAGTCCTACGAGCAGTACTTC
TRBD1 TRBJ2-5 . TRBV5-4 CASSFTGVKTQYF TGTGCCAGCAGCTTCACAGGGGTGAAGACCCAGTACTTC
. TRBJ1-1 . TRBV5-1 CASSSVRGEDTEAFF TGCGCCAGCAGCTCGGTCCGGGGGGAGGACACTGAAGCTTTCTTT
. TRBJ2-7 . TRBV6-4 CASSDFPSSEQYF TGTGCCAGCAGTGACTTCCCGTCCTCCGAGCAGTACTTC
. TRBJ2-6 . TRBV18 CASSPARSSGANVLTF TGTGCCAGCTCACCAGCCCGGAGCTCTGGGGCCAACGTCCTGACTTTC
TRBD2 TRBJ2-7 . TRBV5-1 CASSWGLAGPERQYF TGCGCCAGCAGCTGGGGACTAGCGGGACCGGAGCGGCAGTACTTC
TRBD1 TRBJ2-5 . TRBV3-1/TRBV3-2 CASSPSGQYQETQYF TGTGCCAGCAGCCCTTCGGGACAGTACCAAGAGACCCAGTACTTC
TRBD1 TRBJ1-5 . TRBV6-5 CASSYRGTGKRQPQHF TGTGCCAGCAGTTACCGGGGGACAGGGAAGCGTCAGCCCCAGCATTTT
. TRBJ2-7 . TRBV11-2 CASSLVSRGFFSYEQYF TGTGCCAGCAGCTTAGTGTCCCGGGGGTTCTTCTCCTACGAGCAGTACTTC
. TRBJ1-2 . TRBV28 CASSLLSLQGYGYTF TGTGCCAGCAGTTTACTTTCCTTGCAGGGCTATGGCTACACCTTC
. TRBJ2-5 . TRBV5-1 CASSTLRAAQETQYF TGCGCCAGCAGCACCCTCAGGGCGGCCCAAGAGACCCAGTACTTC
. TRBJ2-7 . TRBV14 CASSLSSGSAYEQYF TGTGCCAGCAGCCTCTCTAGTGGGTCTGCCTACGAGCAGTACTTC
TRBD2 TRBJ2-7 . TRBV3-1/TRBV3-2 CASSQTPSGPFYEQYF TGTGCCAGCAGCCAAACACCTAGCGGTCCCTTCTACGAGCAGTACTTC
. TRBJ2-7 . TRBV18 CASSPPGLTSYEQYF TGTGCCAGCTCACCCCCTGGACTGACGTCCTACGAGCAGTACTTC
. TRBJ1-3 . TRBV5-1 CASSLVGQGLSGNTIYF TGCGCCAGCAGCTTGGTCGGGCAGGGACTCTCTGGAAACACCATATATTTT
TRBD1 TRBJ1-6 few TRBV10-3 CAIRPGQDNSPLHF TGTGCCATCAGGCCGGGACAGGATAATTCACCCCTCCACTTT
. TRBJ2-4 . TRBV7-9 CASSFGAKNIQYF TGTGCCAGCAGCTTCGGAGCCAAAAACATTCAGTACTTC
. TRBJ1-1 few TRBV28 CASRGGVNTEAFF TGTGCCAGCAGAGGGGGAGTGAACACTGAAGCTTTCTTT
. TRBJ2-7 once TRBV29-1 CSVEGGGYEQYF TGCAGCGTTGAAGGAGGGGGCTACGAGCAGTACTTC
. TRBJ1-2 . TRBV19 CASSMAQGMAGYTF TGTGCCAGTAGTATGGCGCAGGGGATGGCTGGCTACACCTTC
. TRBJ1-3 . TRBV11-2 CASSLGSGQLSGNTIYF TGTGCCAGCAGCTTAGGCTCAGGTCAGCTCTCTGGAAACACCATATATTTT
. TRBJ1-2 . TRBV5-1 CASSPRDSFANYGYTF TGCGCCAGCAGCCCTAGAGACAGTTTCGCAAACTATGGCTACACCTTC
TRBD2 TRBJ2-1 . TRBV29-1 CSVFSAGERNEQFF TGCAGCGTTTTTTCAGCGGGAGAAAGGAATGAGCAGTTCTTC
. TRBJ2-7 . TRBV3-1/TRBV3-2 CATGGSSSYEQYF TGTGCCACTGGCGGGTCCAGCTCCTACGAGCAGTACTTC
. TRBJ2-7 . TRBV30 CAWASGSSYEQYF TGTGCCTGGGCCTCCGGGTCTTCCTACGAGCAGTACTTC
TRBD1 TRBJ2-1 few TRBV3-1/TRBV3-2 CASSRNRGLEQFF TGTGCCAGCAGCCGAAACAGGGGGCTGGAGCAGTTCTTC